The 7 T cell receptor beta chains below all came from one sample that was sequenced in a study of blood T cell repertoires in COVID-19. The table came from immunoSEQ multiplex PCR; TCRdb's copy has only in-frame clones and leaves some out. In the table there are around 100,000 clones, 80% of which are singletons. The sequencing sample was made of peripheral blood. The receptors stem from a woman aged 70-85 years with acute or convalescent COVID-19.

The genes are TRBV12-3 or TRBV12-4 and TRBJ2-1; the match to TRBD1 covers 8 bases. There are 12 residues in the CDR3. The V and J ends lost 6 bases and 14 bases, in that order; junction bases with no gene match: 9. CDR3 in amino acids: CASSPDRGKEFF. CDR3 sequence (DNA): TGTGCCAGCAGCCCAGACAGGGGAAAGGAGTTCTTC.

V is TRBV2 and J is TRBJ2-3; the match to TRBD1 covers 9 bases. This CDR3 is built from 15 residues. Germline V gene lookup returns CDR1 SNHLY and CDR2 FYNNEI. V lost 6 bases and J lost 3; bases outside the gene matches: 7. This chain's CDR3 is CASRGWDRVTDTQYF. The CDR3 DNA is TGTGCCAGCAGAGGTTGGGACAGGGTTACAGATACGCAGTATTTT.

This chain uses TRBV2 with TRBJ1-1; tentative D call: TRBD1 (5 bases). The CDR3 has 13 residues. CDR1 is SNHLY and CDR2 is FYNNEI in the germline V gene. V lost 7 bases, J lost 7 bases, and 16 bases lay in between. The CDR3 DNA is TGTGCCAGCACGTGGGCCTCGACAGTTGAAGCTTTCTTT. It specifies CASTWASTVEAFF.

The J gene is TRBJ2-2, the V gene TRBV30, with D maybe TRBD1 (6 bases). CDR1 and CDR2 from the germline V gene are GTSNPN and SVGIG (reference sequence). The CDR3 loop spans 13 amino acids. Trimming removed 1 base at V and 8 bases at J, with 11 bases between. This CDR3 reads CAWSAGQGGELFF. DNA of the CDR3: TGTGCCTGGAGTGCCGGGCAGGGGGGGGAGCTGTTTTTT.

The rearrangement links TRBV14 to TRBJ1-4; no definite D call. The germline gives CDR1 SGHDN, CDR2 FVKESK. Trimming shortened V by 3 bases and J by 7 bases, and 15 bases separated the two germline ends. The CDR3 sequence is 15 residues long. The DNA of the CDR3 is TGTGCCAGCAGCCAGGTTCTCGGGTTTGTTGAAAAACTGTTTTTT. Protein product: CASSQVLGFVEKLFF.

The chain links TRBV6-5 to TRBJ1-1; no firm D call. CDR3 length: 12 residues. CDR1 and CDR2 (germline): MNHEY, SVGAGI. V was cut by 4 bases and J by 6 bases, with 9 bases left in between. The CDR3, as DNA: TGTGCCAGCAGTTCGGGTACGGCTGAAGCTTTCTTT. It translates to CASSSGTAEAFF.

The chain combines TRBV7-9 with TRBJ1-2; 8 nucleotides align to TRBD1. Trimming at V came to 10 bases and at J to 0 bases, leaving 7 bases not matched to a gene. CDR1 and CDR2 (germline): SEHNR, FQNEAQ (reference sequence). The CDR3 loop spans 14 amino acids. Here the CDR3 DNA reads TGTGCCATCACAGGGGGTCCCGCTAACTATGGCTACACCTTC. Translation: CAITGGPANYGYTF.